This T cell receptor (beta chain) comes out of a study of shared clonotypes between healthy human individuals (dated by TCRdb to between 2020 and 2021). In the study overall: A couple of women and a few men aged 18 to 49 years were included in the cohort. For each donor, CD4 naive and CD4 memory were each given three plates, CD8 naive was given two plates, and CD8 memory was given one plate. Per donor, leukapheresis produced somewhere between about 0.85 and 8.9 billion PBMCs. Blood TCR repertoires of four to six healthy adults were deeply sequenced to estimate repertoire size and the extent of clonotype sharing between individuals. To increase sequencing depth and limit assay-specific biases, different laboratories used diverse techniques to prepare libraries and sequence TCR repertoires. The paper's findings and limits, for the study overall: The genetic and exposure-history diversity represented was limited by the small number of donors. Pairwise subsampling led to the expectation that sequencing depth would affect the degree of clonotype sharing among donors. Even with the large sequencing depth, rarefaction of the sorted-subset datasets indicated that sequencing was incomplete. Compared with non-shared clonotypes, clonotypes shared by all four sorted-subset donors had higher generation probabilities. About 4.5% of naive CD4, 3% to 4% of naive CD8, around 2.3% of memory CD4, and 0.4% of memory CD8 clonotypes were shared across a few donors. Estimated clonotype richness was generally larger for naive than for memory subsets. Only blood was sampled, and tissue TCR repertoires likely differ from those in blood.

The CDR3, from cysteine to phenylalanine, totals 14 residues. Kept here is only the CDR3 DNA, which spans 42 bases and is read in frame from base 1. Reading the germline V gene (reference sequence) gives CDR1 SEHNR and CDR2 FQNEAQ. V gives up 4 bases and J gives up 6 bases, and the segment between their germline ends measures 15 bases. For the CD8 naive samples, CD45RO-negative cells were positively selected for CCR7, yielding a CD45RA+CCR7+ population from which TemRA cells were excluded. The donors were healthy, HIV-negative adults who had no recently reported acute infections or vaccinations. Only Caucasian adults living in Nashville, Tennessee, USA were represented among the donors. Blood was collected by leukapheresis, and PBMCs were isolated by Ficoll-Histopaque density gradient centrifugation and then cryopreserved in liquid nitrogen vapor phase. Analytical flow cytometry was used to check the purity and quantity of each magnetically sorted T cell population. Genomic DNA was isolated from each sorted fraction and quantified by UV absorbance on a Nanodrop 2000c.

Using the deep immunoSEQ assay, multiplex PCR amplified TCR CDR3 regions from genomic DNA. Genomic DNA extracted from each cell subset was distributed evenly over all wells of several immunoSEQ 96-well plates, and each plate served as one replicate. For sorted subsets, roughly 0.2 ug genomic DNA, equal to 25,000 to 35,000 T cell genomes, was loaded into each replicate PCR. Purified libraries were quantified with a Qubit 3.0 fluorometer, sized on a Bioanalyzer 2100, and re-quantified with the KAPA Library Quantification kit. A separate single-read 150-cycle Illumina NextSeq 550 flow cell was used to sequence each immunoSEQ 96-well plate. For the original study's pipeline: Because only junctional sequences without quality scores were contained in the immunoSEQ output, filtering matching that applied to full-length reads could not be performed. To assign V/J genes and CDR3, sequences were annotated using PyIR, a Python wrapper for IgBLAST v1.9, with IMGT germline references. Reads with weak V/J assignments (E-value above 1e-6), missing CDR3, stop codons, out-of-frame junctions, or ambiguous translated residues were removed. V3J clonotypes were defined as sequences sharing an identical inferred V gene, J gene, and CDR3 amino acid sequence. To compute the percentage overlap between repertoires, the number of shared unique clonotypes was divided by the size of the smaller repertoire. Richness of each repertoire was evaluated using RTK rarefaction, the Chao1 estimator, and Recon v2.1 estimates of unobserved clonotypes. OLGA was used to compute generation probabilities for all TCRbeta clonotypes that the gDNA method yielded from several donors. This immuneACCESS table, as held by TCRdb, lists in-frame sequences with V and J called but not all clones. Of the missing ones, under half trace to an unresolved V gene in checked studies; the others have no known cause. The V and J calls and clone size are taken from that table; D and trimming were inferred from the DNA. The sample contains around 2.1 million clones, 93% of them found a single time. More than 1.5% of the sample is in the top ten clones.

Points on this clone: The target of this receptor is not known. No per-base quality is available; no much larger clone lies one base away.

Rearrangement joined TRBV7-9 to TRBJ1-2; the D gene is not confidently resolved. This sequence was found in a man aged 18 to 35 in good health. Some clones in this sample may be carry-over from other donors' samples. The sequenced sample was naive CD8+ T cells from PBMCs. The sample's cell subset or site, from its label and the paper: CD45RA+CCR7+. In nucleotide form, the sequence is TGTGCCAGCAGCTCCGGGTCCCCCCGAGATGGCTACACCTTC. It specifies CASSSGSPRDGYTF.